The source of this TCR beta chain is a study of cytomegalovirus exposure and HLA in healthy donors. Germline lookup yields CDR1 MNHEY and CDR2 SMNVEV (reference sequence). The V and J ends lost 0 bases and 2 bases respectively, with 11 bases between them. The CDR3 has 16 amino acids. The study ran its PCR with 60 Vbeta and 13 Jbeta primers. Some clones are missing from TCRdb's copy, which holds only in-frame ones; the method was immunoSEQ multiplex PCR. The sample gives about 91,000 clones, around nine tenths of which show up once; approximately 9.2% is in the top ten. This chain connects TRBV27 to TRBJ2-1; weak D call: TRBD2 (6 bases). The receptor's source is a young man in good health and CMV-seropositive. Sequencing was done on a sample of PBMCs. CDR3 amino acids: CASSLSTGAAYNEQFF. The DNA of the CDR3 is TGTGCCAGCAGTTTATCGACGGGAGCTGCCTACAATGAGCAGTTCTTC.